These 21 T cell receptor beta chains were sequenced from one sample in a study of T-cell memory formation after mild COVID-19. TCRdb re-analysed the 5' RACE reads in MiXCR, keeping a single row per CDR3 protein. The sample yields more than 120,000 distinct CDR3 sequences, approximately 5.7% seen once. Sequencing used PBMCs or a T cell subset sorted from them (not recorded which). Receptor source: an adult woman who had mild COVID-19 (a few samples of this study predate the infection). Cell type and time point are not known.

As to this clonotype: Possible read error: a much larger clone is one base away. The V and J genes are TRBV12-3 or TRBV12-4 and TRBJ2-7; D ambiguous. The CDR3 length is 13 residues. V lost 4 bases to trimming and J lost 2 bases, with 9 bases between them. The CDR3 DNA reads as TGTGCCAGCAGTTCCCGGGTGGCCTACGAGCAGTACTTC. The encoded protein is CASSSRVAYEQYF.

This clonotype was picked up many times. The chain recombines TRBV7-8 with TRBJ2-1, with D possibly being TRBD1 (5 bases). The CDR3 is made up of 14 amino acids. Trimming shortened V by 5 bases and J by 5 bases, and 13 bases separated the two germline ends. Germline values: CDR1 SGHVS, CDR2 FQNEAQ. DNA for the CDR3: TGTGCCAGCAGCCCCGGACAAACCGACAATGAGCAGTTCTTC. Amino acid sequence: CASSPGQTDNEQFF.

This clonotype appeared many times. This rearrangement joins TRBV3-1 to TRBJ2-5; tentatively, D is TRBD1 (6 bases). CDR1 is LGHDT, CDR2 YNNKEL, per germline (reference sequence). This CDR3 is built from 15 residues. Trimming cost V 4 bases and J 7 bases, with 19 bases left between them. Here the CDR3 DNA reads TGTGCCAGCAGCCGCGCCAATCAGGGGATCAGGACCCAGTACTTC. This sequence encodes CASSRANQGIRTQYF.

There are a few counts of this clonotype. This chain connects TRBV5-1 to TRBJ2-3; no firm D call. The CDR3 runs 14 residues. Germline values: CDR1 SGHRS, CDR2 YFSETQ. The V end was cut by 2 bases, the J end by 0 bases, with 7 bases between. The CDR3 bases are TGCGCCAGCAGCTTAGGGAAAAGCACAGATACGCAGTATTTT. Encoded protein: CASSLGKSTDTQYF.

In nucleotides, the CDR3 is TGTGCCAGCAGCGTAAGACAGGGGGGTGAGCAGTACTTC. Its translation is CASSVRQGGEQYF. This rearrangement joins TRBV9 to TRBJ2-7, with 9 bases that match TRBD1. The V gene end was trimmed by 1 base and the J gene end by 7 bases; junction bases not matched to a gene: 3. Germline CDR1 reads SGDLS; CDR2 reads YYNGEE. This CDR3 is built from 13 residues.

The table lists this clonotype with many counts. V is TRBV4-2 and J is TRBJ2-3, with D possibly TRBD1 on 5 matching bases. V was cut by 0 bases and J by 4 bases, with 5 bases left in between. Germline CDR1 and CDR2: LGHNA and YNFKEQ. The CDR3 loop spans 13 amino acids. For the CDR3, the DNA is TGTGCCAGCAGCCAAGAAGGGGCAGATACGCAGTATTTT. Amino acid sequence: CASSQEGADTQYF.

This clonotype showed up many times. The V gene is TRBV7-8, the J gene TRBJ2-2, with D possibly TRBD2 on 6 matching bases. Trimming took off 2 bases at V and 3 bases at J, with 13 bases between the two ends. The CDR3 is made up of 16 amino acids. Germline-derived CDR1 and CDR2 are SGHVS and FQNEAQ. CDR3 nucleotide sequence: TGTGCCAGCAGCTTACAAAGCGGGCTTTACACCGGGGAGCTGTTTTTT. Encoded protein: CASSLQSGLYTGELFF. The variable domain in full, completed from reference TRBV7-8 and TRBJ2-2, reads GAGVSQSPRYKVAKRGQDVALRCDPISGHVSLFWYQQALGQGPEFLTYFQNEAQLDKSGLPSDRFFAERPEGSVSTLKIQRTQQEDSAVYLCASSLQSGLYTGELFFGEGSRLTVL.

This clonotype was found many times. This could be a read error, since a much larger clone is one nucleotide away. The CDR3 DNA is TGCAGCTTTGCAAATTCCTACGAGCAGTACTTC. This sequence encodes CSFANSYEQYF. The chain joins TRBV29-1 to TRBJ2-7; D gene ambiguous. This CDR3 has 11 residues. Germline V gives CDR1 SQVTM, CDR2 ANQGSEA. V lost 8 bases, J lost 1 base, and 9 bases lay in between.

This clonotype showed up many times. The chain employs TRBV7-6 and TRBJ1-2, with D tentatively TRBD1 (5 bases). Trimming pared 0 bases from V and 8 bases from J, leaving 13 bases between. The CDR3 covers 14 residues. Germline-derived CDR1 and CDR2 are SGHVS and FNYEAQ. The CDR3 region has the DNA TGTGCCAGCAGCTTAGCCCAGGGCCCGGGGGGCTACACCTTC. Its protein is CASSLAQGPGGYTF.

Ten or more counts support this clonotype. The chain employs TRBV29-1 and TRBJ2-1, with 8 bases aligning to TRBD2. The trim removed 2 bases at V and 1 base at J, leaving 4 bases unmatched. In germline, CDR1 is SQVTM, CDR2 ANQGSEA. The CDR3 is 15 residues long. The CDR3 region is CSVEPAGVSYNEQFF. CDR3 sequence (DNA): TGCAGCGTTGAACCAGCGGGAGTTTCCTACAATGAGCAGTTCTTC.

This clonotype has at least ten counts. In nucleotides, the CDR3 is TGTGCCAGCAGCCCCCCGGGACAGGGGGTCACCGGGGAGCTGTTTTTT. It is translated as CASSPPGQGVTGELFF. The rearrangement joins TRBV7-9 to TRBJ2-2, with TRBD1 matching over 11 bases. The ends lost 5 bases at V and 4 bases at J; junction bases unmatched: 6. Germline lookup yields CDR1 SEHNR and CDR2 FQNEAQ (reference sequence). This CDR3 has 16 amino acids. The whole variable domain, remainder taken from reference TRBV7-9 and TRBJ2-2, is DTGVSQNPRHKITKRGQNVTFRCDPISEHNRLYWYRQTLGQGPEFLTYFQNEAQLEKSRLLSDRFSAERPKGSFSTLEIQRTEQGDSAMYLCASSPPGQGVTGELFFGEGSRLTVL.

The table lists this clonotype with many counts. The V gene is TRBV3-1, the J gene TRBJ2-5; 13 positions match TRBD2. CDR3 length equals 16 residues. Trimming removed 3 bases from V and 2 bases from J; junction bases left unmatched: 3. Germline CDR1 and CDR2: LGHDT and YNNKEL (reference sequence). The CDR3 nucleotides are TGTGCCAGCAGCCATTGGACTAGCGGGGGTCAAGAGACCCAGTACTTC. Its protein is CASSHWTSGGQETQYF.

This clonotype was seen ten or more times. The genes are TRBV20-1 and TRBJ2-7; weak D call: TRBD1 (5 bases). Germline assignment: CDR1 DFQATT and CDR2 SNEGSKA (reference sequence). This CDR3 has 15 amino acids. Trimming cost V 1 base and J 0 bases, with 13 bases left between them. The CDR3 protein is CSARGDRSRSYEQYF. CDR3 coding DNA: TGCAGTGCTAGAGGTGACAGAAGCCGCTCCTACGAGCAGTACTTC.

This clonotype appeared a few times. The gene calls are TRBV5-8 and TRBJ2-2; 7 bases line up with TRBD1. The germline gives CDR1 SGHTS, CDR2 YDEGEE. The CDR3 consists of 15 residues. After removal of 2 bases from V and 5 bases from J, the junction contained 6 bases not matched to a gene. The CDR3 nucleotides read TGTGCCAGCAGCTTCAAGGGACAGATTACCGGGGAGCTGTTTTTT. Protein product: CASSFKGQITGELFF.

The chain couples TRBV4-3 to TRBJ2-1; 9 bases match TRBD2. This CDR3 is 16 amino acids long. Germline V gives CDR1 LGHNA, CDR2 YSLEER. V dropped 1 base and J dropped 4; count of bases not matched to a gene: 5. The CDR3 is CASSQASSGTYNEQFF. The CDR3 coding sequence is TGCGCCAGCAGCCAAGCTTCTAGCGGGACATACAATGAGCAGTTCTTC.

This clonotype was seen repeatedly, ten times or more. The chain employs TRBV12-3 or TRBV12-4 and TRBJ2-2; TRBD1 might be the D (6 bases). CDR3 size: 14 residues. The V end lost 6 bases, the J end lost 5 bases, and 13 bases lay between the germline ends. The CDR3 here is CASRTGGRTGELFF. CDR3 in DNA: TGTGCCAGCAGGACAGGAGGACGGACCGGGGAGCTGTTTTTT.

The chain couples TRBV20-1 to TRBJ1-2; unclear D gene. Per the germline V gene, CDR1 is DFQATT and CDR2 is SNEGSKA (reference sequence). This CDR3 region has 13 residues. Trimming pared 0 bases from V and 2 bases from J, leaving 7 bases between. CDR3 sequence: CSAREGRNYGYTF. DNA of the CDR3: TGCAGTGCTAGAGAAGGACGGAACTATGGCTACACCTTC.

There are many counts of this clonotype. The CDR3 DNA follows: TGTGCCAGCAGCTCGGGACAGAGCAATGAGCAGTTCTTC. The encoded protein is CASSSGQSNEQFF. The chain uses TRBV7-6 and TRBJ2-1; 7 nucleotides agree with TRBD1. V lost 4 bases to trimming and J lost 6 bases; unmatched junction nucleotides: 3. In germline, CDR1 is SGHVS, CDR2 FNYEAQ. CDR3 size: 13 residues. The full variable domain, completed using reference TRBV7-6 and TRBJ2-1, is GAGVSQSPRYKVTKRGQDVALRCDPISGHVSLYWYRQALGQGPEFLTYFNYEAQQDKSGLPNDRFSAERPEGSISTLTIQRTEQRDSAMYRCASSSGQSNEQFFGPGTRLTVL.

A few counts support this clonotype. V is TRBV12-3 or TRBV12-4 and J is TRBJ1-5; perhaps TRBD1 as D (5 bases). Trimming took off 1 base at V and 1 base at J, with 8 bases between the two ends. The CDR3 is 15 amino acids. Written as DNA, the CDR3 is TGTGCCAGCAGTTTAGGGGGGATGAGCAATCAGCCCCAGCATTTT. Translating gives CASSLGGMSNQPQHF.

V is TRBV19 and J is TRBJ2-7; D unresolved. The CDR3 spans 9 residues. Germline assignment: CDR1 LNHDA and CDR2 SQIVND (reference sequence). The V and J ends lost 9 bases and 12 bases respectively, with 12 bases between them. CDR3 DNA: TGTGCCAGCGTCCGAACGGGGTACTTC. It codes for CASVRTGYF.

The genes are TRBV29-1 and TRBJ2-2; no clear D. Trimming took off 6 bases at V and 5 bases at J, with 16 bases between the two ends. This CDR3 spans 14 amino acids. Germline loops: CDR1 SQVTM, CDR2 ANQGSEA. The CDR3 is CSVAYGFLTGELFF. The CDR3 DNA follows: TGCAGCGTCGCCTATGGGTTTCTGACCGGGGAGCTGTTTTTT.